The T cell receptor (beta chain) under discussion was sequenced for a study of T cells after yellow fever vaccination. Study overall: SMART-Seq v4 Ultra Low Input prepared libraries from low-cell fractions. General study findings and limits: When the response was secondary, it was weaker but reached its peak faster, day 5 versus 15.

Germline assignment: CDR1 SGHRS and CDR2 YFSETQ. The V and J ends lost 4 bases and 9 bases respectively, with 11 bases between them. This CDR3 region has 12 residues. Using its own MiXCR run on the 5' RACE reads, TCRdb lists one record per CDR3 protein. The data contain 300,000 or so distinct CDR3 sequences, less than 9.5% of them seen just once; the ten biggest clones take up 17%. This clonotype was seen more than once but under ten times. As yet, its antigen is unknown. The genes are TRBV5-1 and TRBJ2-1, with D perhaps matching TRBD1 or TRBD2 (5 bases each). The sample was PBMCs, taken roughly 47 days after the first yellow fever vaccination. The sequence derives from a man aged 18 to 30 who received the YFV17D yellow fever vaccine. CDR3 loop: CASSPERGEQFF. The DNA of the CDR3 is TGCGCCAGCAGCCCCGAGAGGGGTGAGCAGTTCTTC.